The clone carrying this T cell receptor beta chain ranks as medium-sized. The QIAseq Immune Repertoire TCR panel built the libraries from around 15 ng of total RNA. TCRdb processed the reads anew with MiXCR; each CDR3 protein has one entry. The repertoire holds nearly 550 distinct CDR3 sequences, with roughly 7.9% as singletons. Germline CDR1 and CDR2: LNHDA and SQIVND (reference sequence). The CDR3 has 12 amino acids. V was clipped by 6 bases and J by 5 bases, with 10 bases between them. Four subsets defined by PD-1 and/or TIGIT were sorted from live CD3+CD8+TCRalphabeta+ cells. The data are from a study of circulating CD8 cells and anti-PD-1 response in melanoma.

This receptor was obtained from a human donor with melanoma. Sequencing used CD8+ T cells from PBMCs, obtained at baseline or after one month of anti-PD-1 therapy (not recorded which). The chain recombines TRBV19 with TRBJ1-1; possible D gene TRBD1, 6 bases. CDR3: CASSTGLTEAFF. CDR3 DNA: TGTGCCAGTAGCACAGGGTTAACTGAAGCTTTCTTT.